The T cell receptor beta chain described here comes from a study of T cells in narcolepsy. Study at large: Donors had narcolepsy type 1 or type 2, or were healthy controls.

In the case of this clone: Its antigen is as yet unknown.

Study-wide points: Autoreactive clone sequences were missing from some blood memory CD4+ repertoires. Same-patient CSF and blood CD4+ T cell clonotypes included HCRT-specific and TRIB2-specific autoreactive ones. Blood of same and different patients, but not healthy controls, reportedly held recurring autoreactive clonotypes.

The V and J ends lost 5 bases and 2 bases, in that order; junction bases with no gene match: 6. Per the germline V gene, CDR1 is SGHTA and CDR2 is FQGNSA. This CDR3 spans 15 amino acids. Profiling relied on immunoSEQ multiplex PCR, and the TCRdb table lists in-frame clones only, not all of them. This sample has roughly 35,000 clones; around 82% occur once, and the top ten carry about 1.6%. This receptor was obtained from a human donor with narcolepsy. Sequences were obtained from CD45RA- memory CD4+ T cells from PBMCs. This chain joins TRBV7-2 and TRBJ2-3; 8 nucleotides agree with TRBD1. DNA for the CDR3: TGTGCCAGCAGCGACAGGGGTTCGATCACAGATACGCAGTATTTT. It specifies CASSDRGSITDTQYF.